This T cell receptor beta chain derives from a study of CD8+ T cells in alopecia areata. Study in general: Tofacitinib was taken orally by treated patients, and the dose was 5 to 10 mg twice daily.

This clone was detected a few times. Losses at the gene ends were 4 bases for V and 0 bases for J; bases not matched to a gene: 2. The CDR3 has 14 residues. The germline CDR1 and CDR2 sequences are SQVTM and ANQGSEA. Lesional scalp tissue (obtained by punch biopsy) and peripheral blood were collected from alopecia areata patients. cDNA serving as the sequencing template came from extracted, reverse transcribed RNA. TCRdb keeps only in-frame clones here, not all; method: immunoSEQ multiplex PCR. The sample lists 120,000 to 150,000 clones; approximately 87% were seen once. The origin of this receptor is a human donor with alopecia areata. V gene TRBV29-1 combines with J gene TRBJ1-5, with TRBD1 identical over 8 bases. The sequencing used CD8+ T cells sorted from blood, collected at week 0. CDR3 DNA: TGCAGCGTTGGGACAGGGAATAGCAATCAGCCCCAGCATTTT. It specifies CSVGTGNSNQPQHF.